The following is a T cell receptor beta chain sequence with its context. Trimming took 10 bases from V and 5 from J, leaving 8 bases between them. CDR1 MNHNY and CDR2 SVGAGI come from the germline V gene (reference sequence). This CDR3 has 11 residues. The data originate from a study of cytomegalovirus exposure and HLA in healthy donors. Both 60 Vbeta primers and 13 Jbeta primers went into the PCR. Method: immunoSEQ multiplex PCR; TCRdb's copy keeps in-frame clones and lacks some. The table lists some 150,000 clones, about 76% of them singletons, with roughly 3.6% in the top ten. Sequences were obtained from PBMCs. This TCR derives from a human donor in good health. J is TRBJ2-2 and V is TRBV6-6; perhaps TRBD2 as D (5 bases). The CDR3 DNA is TGTGCCACCCGGGGTACCGGGGAGCTGTTTTTT. Amino acid sequence: CATRGTGELFF.